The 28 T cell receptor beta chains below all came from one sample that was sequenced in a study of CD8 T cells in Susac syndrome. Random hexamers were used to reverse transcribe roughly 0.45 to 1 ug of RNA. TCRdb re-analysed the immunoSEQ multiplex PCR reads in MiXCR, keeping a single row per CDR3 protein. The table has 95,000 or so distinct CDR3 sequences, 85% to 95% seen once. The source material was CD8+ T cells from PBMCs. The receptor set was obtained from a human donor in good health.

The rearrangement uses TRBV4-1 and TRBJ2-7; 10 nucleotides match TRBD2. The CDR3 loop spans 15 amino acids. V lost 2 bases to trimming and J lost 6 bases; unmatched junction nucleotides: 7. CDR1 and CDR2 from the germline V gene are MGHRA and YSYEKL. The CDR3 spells CASSQQGLALSEQYF. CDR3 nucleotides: TGCGCCAGCAGCCAACAGGGACTAGCGTTAAGCGAGCAGTACTTC.

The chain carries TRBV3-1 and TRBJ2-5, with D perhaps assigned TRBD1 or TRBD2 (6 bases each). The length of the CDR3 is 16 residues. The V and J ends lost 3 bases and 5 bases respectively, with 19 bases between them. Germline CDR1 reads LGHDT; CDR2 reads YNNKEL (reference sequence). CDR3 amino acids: CASSHSAGLGGETQYF. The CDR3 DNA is TGTGCCAGCAGCCATTCCGCGGGCCTAGGGGGGGAGACCCAGTACTTC.

The CDR3, as DNA: TGTGCCAGCAGAGGACACTCTTCAGACGAGCAGTACTTC. It specifies CASRGHSSDEQYF. The chain has TRBV6-5 and TRBJ2-7; D possibly corresponds to TRBD1 (5 bases). This CDR3 is built from 13 residues. Per the germline V gene, CDR1 is MNHEY and CDR2 is SVGAGI. Trimming took 6 bases from V and 5 from J, leaving 14 bases between them.

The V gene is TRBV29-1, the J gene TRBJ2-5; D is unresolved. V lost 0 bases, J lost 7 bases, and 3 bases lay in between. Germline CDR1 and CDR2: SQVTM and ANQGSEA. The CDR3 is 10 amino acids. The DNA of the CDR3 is TGCAGCGTTGAAGAGAGGACCCAGTACTTC. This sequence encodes CSVEERTQYF. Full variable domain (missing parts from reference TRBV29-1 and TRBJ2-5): SAVISQKPSRDICQRGTSLTIQCQVDSQVTMMFWYRQQPGQSLTLIATANQGSEATYESGFVIDKFPISRPNLTFSTLTVSNMSPEDSSIYLCSVEERTQYFGPGTRLLVL.

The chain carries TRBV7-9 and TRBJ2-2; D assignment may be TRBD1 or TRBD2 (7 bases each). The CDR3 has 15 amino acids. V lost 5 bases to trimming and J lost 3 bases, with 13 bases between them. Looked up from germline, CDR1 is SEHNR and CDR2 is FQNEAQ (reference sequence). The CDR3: CASSAQGGDTGELFF. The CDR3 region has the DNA TGTGCCAGCAGCGCTCAGGGGGGGGACACCGGGGAGCTGTTTTTT.

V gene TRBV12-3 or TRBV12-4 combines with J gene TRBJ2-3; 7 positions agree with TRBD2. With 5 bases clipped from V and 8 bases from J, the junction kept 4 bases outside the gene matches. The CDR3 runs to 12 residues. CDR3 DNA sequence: TGTGCCAGCAGTCCCGAGCGGGGTACGCAGTATTTT. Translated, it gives CASSPERGTQYF.

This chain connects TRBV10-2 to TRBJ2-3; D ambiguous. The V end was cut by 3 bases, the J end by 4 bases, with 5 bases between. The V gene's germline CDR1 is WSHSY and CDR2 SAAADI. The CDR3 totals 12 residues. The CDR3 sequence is CASSERADTQYF. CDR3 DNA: TGCGCCAGCAGTGAACGGGCAGATACGCAGTATTTT.

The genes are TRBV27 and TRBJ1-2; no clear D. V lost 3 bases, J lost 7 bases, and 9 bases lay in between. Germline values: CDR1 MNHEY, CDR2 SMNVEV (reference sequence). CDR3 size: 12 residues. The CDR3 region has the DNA TGTGCCAGCAGTTTTCCAGACGGTGGCTACACCTTC. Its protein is CASSFPDGGYTF.

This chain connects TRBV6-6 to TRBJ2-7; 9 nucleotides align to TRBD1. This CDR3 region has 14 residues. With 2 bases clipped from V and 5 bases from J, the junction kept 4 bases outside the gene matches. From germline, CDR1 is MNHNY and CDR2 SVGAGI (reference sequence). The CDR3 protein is CASSYGQGSDEQYF. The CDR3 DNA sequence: TGTGCCAGCAGTTACGGACAGGGGAGCGACGAGCAGTACTTC.

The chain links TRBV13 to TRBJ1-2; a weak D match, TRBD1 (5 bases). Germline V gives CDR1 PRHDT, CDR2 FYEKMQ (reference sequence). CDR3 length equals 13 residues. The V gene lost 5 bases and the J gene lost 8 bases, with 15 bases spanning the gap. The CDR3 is CASSVRDPEGYTF. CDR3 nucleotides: TGTGCCAGCAGCGTGAGGGACCCGGAGGGCTACACCTTC.

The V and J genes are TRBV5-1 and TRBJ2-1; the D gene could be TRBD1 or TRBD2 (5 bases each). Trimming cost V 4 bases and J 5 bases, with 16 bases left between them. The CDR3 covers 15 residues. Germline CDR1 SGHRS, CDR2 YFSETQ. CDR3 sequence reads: CASSTEVGRNNEQFF. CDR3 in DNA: TGCGCCAGCAGCACGGAGGTGGGACGGAACAATGAGCAGTTCTTC.

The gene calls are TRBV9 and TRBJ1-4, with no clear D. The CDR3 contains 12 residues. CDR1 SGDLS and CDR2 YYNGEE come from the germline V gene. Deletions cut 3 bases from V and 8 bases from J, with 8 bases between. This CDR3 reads CASSAPDEKLFF. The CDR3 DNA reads TGTGCCAGCAGCGCCCCTGACGAAAAACTGTTTTTT.

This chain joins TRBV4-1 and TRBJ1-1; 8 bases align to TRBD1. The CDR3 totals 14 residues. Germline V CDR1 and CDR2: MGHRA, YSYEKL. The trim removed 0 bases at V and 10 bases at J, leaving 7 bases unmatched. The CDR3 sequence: CASSQDQGALGAFF. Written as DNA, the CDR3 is TGCGCCAGCAGCCAAGATCAGGGGGCGCTAGGAGCTTTCTTT.

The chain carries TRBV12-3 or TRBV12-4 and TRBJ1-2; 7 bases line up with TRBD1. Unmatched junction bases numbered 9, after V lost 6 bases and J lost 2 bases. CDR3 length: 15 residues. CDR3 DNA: TGTGCCAGCAGCCAGGGACAGCCCTCAAACTATGGCTACACCTTC. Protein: CASSQGQPSNYGYTF.

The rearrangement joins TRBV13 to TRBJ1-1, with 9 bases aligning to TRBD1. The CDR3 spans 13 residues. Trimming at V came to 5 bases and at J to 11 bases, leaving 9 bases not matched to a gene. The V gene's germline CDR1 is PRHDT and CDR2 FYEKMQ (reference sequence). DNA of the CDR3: TGTGCCAGCAGCAGGGGACAGGGCCAGAGGGCTTTCTTT. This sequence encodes CASSRGQGQRAFF.

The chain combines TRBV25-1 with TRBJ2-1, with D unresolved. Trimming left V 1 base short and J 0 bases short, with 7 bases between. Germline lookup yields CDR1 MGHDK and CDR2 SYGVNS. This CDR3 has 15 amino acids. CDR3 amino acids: CASSEFESSYNEQFF. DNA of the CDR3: TGTGCCAGCAGTGAATTCGAAAGCTCCTACAATGAGCAGTTCTTC.

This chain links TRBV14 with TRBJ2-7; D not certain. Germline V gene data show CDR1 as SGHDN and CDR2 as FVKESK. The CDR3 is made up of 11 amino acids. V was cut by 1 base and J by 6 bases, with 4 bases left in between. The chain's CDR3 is CASSQGTEQYF. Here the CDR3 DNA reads TGTGCCAGCAGCCAAGGCACCGAGCAGTACTTC.

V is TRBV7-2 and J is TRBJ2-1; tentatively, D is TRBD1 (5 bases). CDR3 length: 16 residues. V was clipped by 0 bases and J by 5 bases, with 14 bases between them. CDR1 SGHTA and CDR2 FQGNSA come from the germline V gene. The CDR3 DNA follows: TGTGCCAGCAGCTTAGCGCTGGAAGGGGCGAACAATGAGCAGTTCTTC. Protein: CASSLALEGANNEQFF.

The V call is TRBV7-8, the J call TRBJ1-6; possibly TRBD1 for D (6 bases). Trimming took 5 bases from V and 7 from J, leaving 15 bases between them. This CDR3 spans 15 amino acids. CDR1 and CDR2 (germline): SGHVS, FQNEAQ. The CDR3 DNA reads TGTGCCAGCAGCCTAGGGGGAGGAACCAATTCACCCCTCCACTTT. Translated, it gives CASSLGGGTNSPLHF.

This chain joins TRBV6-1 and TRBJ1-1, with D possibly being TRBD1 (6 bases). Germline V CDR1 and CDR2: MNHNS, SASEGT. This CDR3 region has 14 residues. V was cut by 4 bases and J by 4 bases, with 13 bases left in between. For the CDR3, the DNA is TGTGCCAGCAGTGGAGCCTGGGGGGCCACTGAAGCTTTCTTT. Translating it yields CASSGAWGATEAFF.

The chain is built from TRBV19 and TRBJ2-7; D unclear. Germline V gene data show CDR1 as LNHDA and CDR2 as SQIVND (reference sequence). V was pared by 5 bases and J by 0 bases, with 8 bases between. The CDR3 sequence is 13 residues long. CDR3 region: CASSSRPSYEQYF. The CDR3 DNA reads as TGTGCCAGTAGTTCCCGCCCCTCCTACGAGCAGTACTTC. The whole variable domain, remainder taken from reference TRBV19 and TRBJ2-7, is DGGITQSPKYLFRKEGQNVTLSCEQNLNHDAMYWYRQDPGQGLRLIYYSQIVNDFQKGDIAEGYSVSREKKESFPLTVTSAQKNPTAFYLCASSSRPSYEQYFGPGTRLTVT.

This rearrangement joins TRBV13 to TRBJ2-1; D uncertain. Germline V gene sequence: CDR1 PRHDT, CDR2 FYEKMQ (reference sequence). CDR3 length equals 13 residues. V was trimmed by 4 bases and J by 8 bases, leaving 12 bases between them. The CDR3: CASSWGVGDEQFF. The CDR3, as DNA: TGTGCCAGCAGCTGGGGTGTAGGAGATGAGCAGTTCTTC.

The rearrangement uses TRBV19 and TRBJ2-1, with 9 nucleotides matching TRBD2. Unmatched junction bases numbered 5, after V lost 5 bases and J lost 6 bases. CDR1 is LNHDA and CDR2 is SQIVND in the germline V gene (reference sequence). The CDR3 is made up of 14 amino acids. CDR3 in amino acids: CASSVLAGLNEQFF. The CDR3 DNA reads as TGTGCCAGTAGTGTACTAGCGGGTCTCAATGAGCAGTTCTTC.

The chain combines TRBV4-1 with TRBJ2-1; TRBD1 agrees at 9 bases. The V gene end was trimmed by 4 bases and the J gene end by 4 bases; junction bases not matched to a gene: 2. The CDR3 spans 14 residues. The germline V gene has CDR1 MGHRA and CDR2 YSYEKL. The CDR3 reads CASSPGQGYNEQFF. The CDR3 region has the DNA TGCGCCAGCAGCCCGGGACAGGGATACAATGAGCAGTTCTTC.

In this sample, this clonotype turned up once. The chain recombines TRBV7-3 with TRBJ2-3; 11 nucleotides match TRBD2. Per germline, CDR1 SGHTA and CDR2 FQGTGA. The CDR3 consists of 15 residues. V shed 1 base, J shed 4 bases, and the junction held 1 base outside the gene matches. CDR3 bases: TGTGCCAGCAGCTTAATAGCGGGGGGGCCAGATACGCAGTATTTT. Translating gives CASSLIAGGPDTQYF.

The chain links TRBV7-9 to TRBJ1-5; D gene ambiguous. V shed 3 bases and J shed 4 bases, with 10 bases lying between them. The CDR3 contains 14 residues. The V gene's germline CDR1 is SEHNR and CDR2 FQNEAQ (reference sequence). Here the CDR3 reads CASSFAGLNQPQHF. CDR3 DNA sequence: TGTGCCAGCAGCTTCGCCGGTCTAAATCAGCCCCAGCATTTT.

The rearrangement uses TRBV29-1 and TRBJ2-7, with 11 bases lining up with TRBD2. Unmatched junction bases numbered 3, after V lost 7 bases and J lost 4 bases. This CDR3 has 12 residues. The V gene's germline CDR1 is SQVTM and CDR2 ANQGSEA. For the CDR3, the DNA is TGCAGCGCGGCTAGCGGGGGGTACGAGCAGTACTTC. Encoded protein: CSAASGGYEQYF.

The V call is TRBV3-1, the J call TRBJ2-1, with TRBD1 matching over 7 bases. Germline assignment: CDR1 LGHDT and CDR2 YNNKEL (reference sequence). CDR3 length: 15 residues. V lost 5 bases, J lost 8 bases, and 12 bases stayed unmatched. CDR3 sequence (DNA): TGTGCCAGCAGCTCTTCACTATACAGGGGCGATGAGCAGTTCTTC. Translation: CASSSSLYRGDEQFF.